This T cell receptor beta chain was found in a study of CD8 T cells in Susac syndrome. Study observations and caveats: That the number of individuals in its TCR sequencing and HLA analysis was relatively small was acknowledged by the study.

Germline lookup yields CDR1 SGHVS and CDR2 FNYEAQ. This CDR3 has 12 amino acids. V lost 6 bases, J lost 9 bases, and 12 bases lay in between. Reverse transcription used 0.5 to 1 ug RNA and random hexamers. Coverage of TCR beta CDR3 amplification by immunoSEQ multiplex PCR extended to 54 Vbeta and 13 Jbeta. In TCRdb, the immunoSEQ multiplex PCR reads were re-called with MiXCR into one record per CDR3 protein. The sample has about 60,000 distinct CDR3 sequences; 90% to 95% are singletons. CD8+ and CD4+ blood T cells underwent TCR beta sequencing. FACS was used to enrich TEMRA cells, whereas the CD8+ and CD4+ T cells were obtained by negative isolation. In this sample, this clonotype turned up once. The antigen is undetermined.

The gene calls are TRBV7-6 and TRBJ2-1; D perhaps matches TRBD2 (6 bases). The clonotype was recovered from a human donor in good health. The specimen sequenced was CD8+ T cells from PBMCs. CDR3 sequence: CASRPLGGEQFF. CDR3 nucleotides: TGTGCCAGCAGACCCCTGGGGGGTGAGCAGTTCTTC.